The clone carrying this TCR beta chain came up many times. Its antigen is undetermined. This sample was taken from a study of early T cells in non-severe SARS-CoV-2 infection. Study-level background: Investigators sequenced bulk RNA drawn from unsorted whole blood, and chains remained unpaired.

Broader study findings: Sequences matched to VDJdb favored anti-spike CD8 responses, while private and CD4 specificities were missed.

The TCR library protocol attached unique molecular identifiers to the individual cDNA molecules. In TCRdb, the 5' RACE reads were re-called with MiXCR into one record per CDR3 protein. Among over 30,000 distinct CDR3 sequences listed, 4.7% were seen once. This TCR was recovered from an adult who was a healthcare worker with PCR-confirmed SARS-CoV-2 infection or an uninfected control (not recorded which). The sequenced sample was whole blood.

The CDR3, as DNA: TGTGCCAGCAGTTTATTTCACACAGGGTCAGGTGGCTACACCTTC. This sequence encodes CASSLFHTGSGGYTF. The rearrangement links TRBV28 to TRBJ1-2, with D tentatively TRBD1 (6 bases). Germline CDR1 is MDHEN and CDR2 is SYDVKM. V was pared by 1 base and J by 7 bases, with 16 bases between. The length of the CDR3 is 15 residues.